The next 8 T cell receptor beta chains were all read from a single sample in a study of blood T cell repertoires in COVID-19. Method: immunoSEQ multiplex PCR; TCRdb's copy keeps in-frame clones and lacks some. The repertoire includes some 350,000 clones, 75% to 90% of them detected once, and about 6% sits in the top ten. The sample was peripheral blood. Receptors originate from a woman in her 50s with COVID-19, enrolled during active disease.

The V call is TRBV2, the J call TRBJ2-7; D gene ambiguous. Trimming took 3 bases from V and 3 from J, leaving 6 bases between them. The CDR3 has 12 amino acids. The germline V gene encodes CDR1 SNHLY and CDR2 FYNNEI. CDR3 nucleotides: TGTGCCAGCAGTGACAGAAACTACGAGCAGTACTTC. Translation: CASSDRNYEQYF.

The table lists this clone with a count of one. The gene calls are TRBV5-1 and TRBJ2-1; 10 nucleotides line up with TRBD2. The CDR3 extends over 18 amino acids. With 4 bases clipped from V and 1 base from J, the junction kept 11 bases outside the gene matches. The germline V gene encodes CDR1 SGHRS and CDR2 YFSETQ. The CDR3: CASSPRASGSGSYNEQFF. The CDR3 nucleotides are TGCGCCAGCAGCCCGAGGGCTAGCGGGAGTGGGTCCTACAATGAGCAGTTCTTC.

This clone showed up just once. CDR3 nucleotides: TGTGCCAGCAGCGCGAGGACTAGCGGGAGCACCGGGGAGCTGTTTTTT. This codes for CASSARTSGSTGELFF. This chain links TRBV9 with TRBJ2-2; the match to TRBD2 covers 13 bases. With V trimmed by 3 bases and J by 4 bases, 3 bases remained unmatched. The CDR3 consists of 16 residues. Per the germline V gene, CDR1 is SGDLS and CDR2 is YYNGEE.

V and J are TRBV30 and TRBJ2-7, with 9 bases aligning to TRBD2. V was pared by 8 bases and J by 7 bases, with 6 bases of the junction left unmatched. Germline values: CDR1 GTSNPN, CDR2 SVGIG (reference sequence). This CDR3 region has 11 residues. In DNA, the CDR3 is TGTGCCAATCTGGCGGGAGGGGAGCAGTACTTC. It is translated as CANLAGGEQYF.

This clone has only a few counts. The chain combines TRBV6-6 with TRBJ2-2; TRBD2 is a possible D gene (6 bases). The V gene lost 11 bases and the J gene lost 0 bases, with 13 bases spanning the gap. The germline gives CDR1 MNHNY, CDR2 SVGAGI (reference sequence). This CDR3 comprises 14 residues. DNA for the CDR3: TGTGCCGCCACCGGGACTTCGAACACCGGGGAGCTGTTTTTT. Its protein is CAATGTSNTGELFF.

This chain joins TRBV19 and TRBJ2-7; perhaps TRBD1 as D (5 bases). V lost 1 base, J lost 3 bases, and 10 bases lay in between. This CDR3 is 14 amino acids long. Germline-derived CDR1 and CDR2 are LNHDA and SQIVND (reference sequence). The CDR3 nucleotides read TGTGCCAGTAGTATAGTTTGGGGCAGCTACGAGCAGTACTTC. Protein product: CASSIVWGSYEQYF.

This sequence joins TRBV14 and TRBJ2-3, with D possibly TRBD2 on 7 matching bases. With 4 bases removed from V and 6 bases from J, the gap between germline ends came to 14 bases. This CDR3 spans 14 amino acids. The germline V gene has CDR1 SGHDN and CDR2 FVKESK. CDR3 amino acids: CASSPPGGWDTQYF. The CDR3 DNA follows: TGTGCCAGCAGCCCCCCGGGGGGCTGGGATACGCAGTATTTT.

V and J are TRBV5-1 and TRBJ1-1; D possibly corresponds to TRBD1 (6 bases). V gave up 0 bases and J gave up 0 bases, with 9 bases separating them. The CDR3 is 15 amino acids. Per the germline V gene, CDR1 is SGHRS and CDR2 is YFSETQ. The CDR3 spells CASSLGTGLNTEAFF. DNA of the CDR3: TGCGCCAGCAGCTTGGGAACAGGGCTGAACACTGAAGCTTTCTTT.